This T cell receptor beta chain was sequenced in a study of blood T cell repertoires in COVID-19. Per the original data handling: Nucleated cell counts were estimated from reference gene primer amplification. Here immunoSEQ multiplex PCR was the method, and the copy in TCRdb shows in-frame clones only, minus some. Clone size and V and J calls were adopted from that table, with D and trimming inferred from the DNA. The sample consists of 350,000 to 400,000 clones, roughly 86% of them appearing once. Trimming stripped 3 bases from V and 0 bases from J, with 7 bases between. CDR1 and CDR2 from the germline V gene are KGHSH and LQKENI. The CDR3 loop spans 14 amino acids. Cohorts were determined from participant-reported clinical history.

The TCR comes from a woman in her thirties who had recovered from COVID-19. V is TRBV18 and J is TRBJ2-3; D is uncertain. The sequencing sample was made of PBMCs or T cells enriched from blood (not recorded which). The CDR3 DNA reads as TGTGCCAGCTCACCCAGAACAAGCACAGATACGCAGTATTTT. Its protein is CASSPRTSTDTQYF.